The following is a T cell receptor beta chain sequence with its context. Its antigen remains unidentified. Looked up from germline, CDR1 is MDHEN and CDR2 is SYDVKM. The CDR3 consists of 14 residues. The V and J ends lost 2 bases and 1 base respectively, with 9 bases between them. Under the authors' procedure: ImmunoSEQ output lacked quality scores and full-length reads, limiting matched filtering. Sequencing was performed with immunoSEQ multiplex PCR; in TCRdb, only in-frame clones are kept and a portion is missing. Clone size and V and J calls were adopted from that table, with D and trimming inferred from the DNA. Of about 1.1 million clones in the sample, 75% to 80% were seen once. This specimen comes from a study of shared clonotypes between healthy human individuals. About the study: Used for every donor were three CD4 naive, three CD4 memory, two CD8 naive and one CD8 memory plate.

Study observations and caveats: Clonotypes which were not shared had lower generation probabilities than clonotypes that all four donors shared. Naive subsets usually exceeded memory subsets in estimated richness.

V is TRBV28 and J is TRBJ2-7, with a tentative D call TRBD2 (6 bases). What was sequenced was memory CD4+ T cells from PBMCs. Regarding subset: CD45RA-negative fraction. The TCR comes from a man younger than 35 in good health. Some clones in this sample may be carry-over from other donors' samples. This chain's CDR3 is CASSLVGRSYEQYF. The DNA of the CDR3 is TGTGCCAGCAGTTTAGTCGGGAGATCCTACGAGCAGTACTTC.